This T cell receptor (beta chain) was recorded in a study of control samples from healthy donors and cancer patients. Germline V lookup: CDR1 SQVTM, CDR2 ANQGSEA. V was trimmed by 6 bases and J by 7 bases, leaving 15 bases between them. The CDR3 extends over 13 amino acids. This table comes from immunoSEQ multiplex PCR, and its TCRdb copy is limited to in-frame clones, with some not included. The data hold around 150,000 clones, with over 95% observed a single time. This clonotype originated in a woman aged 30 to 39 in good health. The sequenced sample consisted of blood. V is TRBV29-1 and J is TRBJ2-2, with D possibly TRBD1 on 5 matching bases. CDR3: CSVPDTYGGELFF. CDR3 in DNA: TGCAGCGTCCCGGACACTTACGGCGGGGAGCTGTTTTTT.